The 13 T cell receptor beta chains reported below all come from one sample, sequenced in a study of breast tumors, draining lymph nodes, adjacent tissues. One entry per CDR3 protein, called by TCRdb with MiXCR from the multiplex PCR reads. The repertoire holds 90,000 to 120,000 distinct CDR3 sequences, with around 21% as singletons. Axillary draining lymph nodes of breast cancer patients supplied the node samples. Source material: axillary lymph node tissue. The receptors originated from a female donor with breast cancer. Some clones in this sample may be carry-over from other donors' samples.

This chain uses TRBV7-9 with TRBJ2-2; D ambiguous. CDR1 SEHNR and CDR2 FQNEAQ come from the germline V gene (reference sequence). Trimming took off 5 bases at V and 0 bases at J, with 25 bases between the two ends. The CDR3 is 20 residues long. The CDR3 sequence: CASSPRIKTISTTNTGELFF. The DNA of the CDR3 is TGTGCCAGCAGCCCACGAATAAAGACCATATCGACGACGAACACCGGGGAGCTGTTTTTT.

This clonotype was seen ten or more times. The chain joins TRBV7-8 to TRBJ2-5, with 10 bases aligning to TRBD2. Germline trimming cut 5 bases from V and 4 bases from J; bases unmatched to any gene: 16. CDR1 SGHVS and CDR2 FQNEAQ come from the germline V gene. CDR3 length equals 18 residues. The CDR3 coding sequence is TGTGCCAGCAGCCTATTTCCTCAGCGGGAGGGCCGGAGAGAGACCCAGTACTTC. It codes for CASSLFPQREGRRETQYF.

This clonotype was counted ten times or more. V is TRBV20-1 and J is TRBJ2-1, with 8 bases aligning to TRBD1. Germline V gives CDR1 DFQATT, CDR2 SNEGSKA (reference sequence). This CDR3 region has 13 residues. The junction had 3 bases not matched to a gene; V was cut back by 0 bases and J by 8 bases. The CDR3 DNA is TGCAGTGCTAGAGACGGACAGGGATATGAGCAGTTCTTC. Its translation is CSARDGQGYEQFF.

This clonotype showed up many times. The rearrangement links TRBV24-1 to TRBJ2-3; D gene uncertain. There are 14 residues in the CDR3. The germline V gene encodes CDR1 KGHDR and CDR2 SFDVKD. Trimming took 4 bases from V and 0 from J, leaving 7 bases between them. CDR3 amino acids: CATSEDQSTDTQYF. In nucleotides, the CDR3 is TGTGCCACCAGTGAGGACCAGAGCACAGATACGCAGTATTTT.

This clonotype has at least ten counts. This chain uses TRBV19 with TRBJ2-1; 11 bases match TRBD2. Unmatched junction bases numbered 4, after V lost 1 base and J lost 2 bases. CDR1 and CDR2 (germline): LNHDA, SQIVND (reference sequence). This CDR3 has 17 amino acids. The CDR3 is CASSIGTSGGPYNEQFF. CDR3 bases: TGTGCCAGTAGTATAGGTACTAGCGGGGGACCCTACAATGAGCAGTTCTTC.

This clonotype was picked up many times. The chain has TRBV5-1 and TRBJ2-7; 7 bases are shared with TRBD1. This CDR3 region has 17 residues. V dropped 3 bases and J dropped 0; count of bases not matched to a gene: 12. Per germline, CDR1 SGHRS and CDR2 YFSETQ. The CDR3 sequence: CASSSIRPGQHSYEQYF. CDR3 coding DNA: TGCGCCAGCAGCTCAATAAGACCGGGACAGCACTCCTACGAGCAGTACTTC. The whole variable domain, remainder taken from reference TRBV5-1 and TRBJ2-7, is KAGVTQTPRYLIKTRGQQVTLSCSPISGHRSVSWYQQTPGQGLQFLFEYFSETQRNKGNFPGRFSGRQFSNSRSEMNVSTLELGDSALYLCASSSIRPGQHSYEQYFGPGTRLTVT.

The table lists this clonotype with many counts. The gene calls are TRBV2 and TRBJ2-3; no firm D call. Trimming removed 3 bases from V and 3 bases from J, with 1 base in between. The CDR3 spans 11 residues. The germline V gene has CDR1 SNHLY and CDR2 FYNNEI. The CDR3 loop is CASSETDTQYF. CDR3 DNA: TGTGCCAGCAGTGAGACAGATACGCAGTATTTT.

This clonotype has ten or more counts. The chain joins TRBV7-2 to TRBJ1-2; D might be TRBD1 (5 bases). CDR3 size: 14 residues. Germline CDR1 reads SGHTA; CDR2 reads FQGNSA. The V end was cut by 3 bases, the J end by 4 bases, with 12 bases between. This CDR3 reads CASSFDTGSYGYTF. The DNA of the CDR3 is TGTGCCAGCAGCTTTGACACAGGTTCCTATGGCTACACCTTC.

This clonotype was found many times. The gene calls are TRBV19 and TRBJ2-1; 10 bases are shared with TRBD1. Unmatched junction bases numbered 3, after V lost 4 bases and J lost 6 bases. This CDR3 comprises 14 residues. Germline CDR1 and CDR2: LNHDA and SQIVND (reference sequence). The CDR3 bases are TGTGCCAGTAGTAGACAGGGGGCGTTCAATGAGCAGTTCTTC. Amino acids: CASSRQGAFNEQFF.

This clonotype was detected many times. The V and J genes are TRBV29-1 and TRBJ2-1, with 7 bases lining up with TRBD1. V was pared by 7 bases and J by 6 bases, with 6 bases of the junction left unmatched. Germline V lookup: CDR1 SQVTM, CDR2 ANQGSEA. The CDR3 has 12 residues. This CDR3 reads CSGIQGRNEQFF. Written as DNA, the CDR3 is TGCAGCGGGATACAGGGGCGCAATGAGCAGTTCTTC.

The chain recombines TRBV2 with TRBJ2-3; D unresolved. V shed 3 bases and J shed 4 bases, with 8 bases lying between them. The CDR3 sequence is 13 residues long. Germline CDR1 is SNHLY and CDR2 is FYNNEI. CDR3 DNA sequence: TGTGCCAGCAGTGACGAAAAGGCAGATACGCAGTATTTT. Translating it yields CASSDEKADTQYF.

About this clonotype itself: A read error may explain this, as a much larger clone is one base away. V and J are TRBV5-1 and TRBJ1-2, with a tentative D call TRBD1 (6 bases). Trimming took off 4 bases at V and 3 bases at J, with 13 bases between the two ends. Per the germline V gene, CDR1 is SGHRS and CDR2 is YFSETQ. This CDR3 region has 14 residues. The CDR3 reads CASSRGRGHYGYTF. CDR3 nucleotides: TGCGCCAGCAGCCGCGGCAGGGGACACTATGGCTACACCTTC. The full variable domain, rest sourced from reference TRBV5-1 and TRBJ1-2, is KAGVTQTPRYLIKTRGQQVTLSCSPISGHRSVSWYQQTPGQGLQFLFEYFSETQRNKGNFPGRFSGRQFSNSRSEMNVSTLELGDSALYLCASSRGRGHYGYTFGSGTRLTVV.

The table lists this clonotype with many counts. The chain employs TRBV6-5 and TRBJ1-2; perhaps TRBD1 as D (5 bases). Germline CDR1 is MNHEY and CDR2 is SVGAGI. This CDR3 is 13 amino acids long. The V end was cut by 6 bases, the J end by 8 bases, with 16 bases between. The CDR3 sequence: CASRPLQGIGYTF. The CDR3 DNA sequence: TGTGCCAGCAGACCCCTTCAGGGTATAGGCTACACCTTC.